These 3 T cell receptor beta chains originate from one sample sequenced in a study of T cell responses to AZD1222 COVID-19 vaccine. The assay was immunoSEQ multiplex PCR, and TCRdb's table has in-frame clones only and misses some. In the table there are roughly 150,000 clones, around 91% of which are singletons. The input for sequencing was peripheral blood, taken on day 0 of AZD1222 vaccination. The receptors here all came from an adult in good health.

V is TRBV24-1 and J is TRBJ2-3, with a tentative D call TRBD1 (6 bases). Germline V CDR1 and CDR2: KGHDR, SFDVKD. This CDR3 spans 14 amino acids. Trimming removed 7 bases at V and 5 bases at J, with 15 bases between. Written as DNA, the CDR3 is TGTGCCACCAGGGAGTCAGGGGCGGGAGATACGCAGTATTTT. Amino acids: CATRESGAGDTQYF.

V and J are TRBV4-1 and TRBJ2-1, with D tentatively TRBD2 (6 bases). Germline V CDR1 and CDR2: MGHRA, YSYEKL. This CDR3 spans 14 amino acids. Trimming cost V 4 bases and J 7 bases, with 14 bases left between them. The CDR3 protein is CASSPEPGRNEQFF. For the CDR3, the DNA is TGCGCCAGCAGCCCAGAGCCGGGGAGGAATGAGCAGTTCTTC.

V gene TRBV7-9 combines with J gene TRBJ2-1; maybe TRBD1 (8 bases). V was cut by 4 bases and J by 8 bases, with 15 bases left in between. The CDR3 runs to 14 residues. CDR1 is SEHNR, CDR2 FQNEAQ, per germline (reference sequence). The CDR3 coding sequence is TGTGCCAGCAGCTCCAGACAGGGGAGGGATGAGCAGTTCTTC. Translation: CASSSRQGRDEQFF.